Listed below are T cell receptor beta chains from one sample, sequenced in a study of T cell responses to AZD1222 COVID-19 vaccine. Assay: immunoSEQ multiplex PCR; the TCRdb copy retains only in-frame clones and omits some. The sample has under 200,000 clones, roughly 90% seen once; the top ten hold roughly 4%. Sequencing was performed on peripheral blood, taken 28 days after the second AZD1222 dose. All receptors come from an adult who received the AZD1222 COVID-19 vaccine. Each CDR3 is given with its conserved first and last residue. D genes are given only for firm matches. For some rows the clone size is stated as once, few or many, or as a class when expanded; others skip it.

clone_size,d_call,v_call,cdr3_length,j_call,cdr3_nt,cdr3_aa
.,.,TRBV6-5,16,TRBJ1-5,TGTGCCAGCAGTTACGGCGGGGATGGGGGCAATCAGCCCCAGCATTTT,CASSYGGDGGNQPQHF
.,.,TRBV7-9,13,TRBJ1-2,TGTGCCAGCAGCTTAGACAACTCTCTTGGCTACACCTTC,CASSLDNSLGYTF
.,.,TRBV14,15,TRBJ1-4,TGTGCCAGCAGCCAAGCGTTCGGGATTAATGAAAAACTGTTTTTT,CASSQAFGINEKLFF
.,.,TRBV4-1,16,TRBJ1-2,TGCGCCAGCAGCCAAGATACGGGGGGAGCATCGTTTGGCTACACCTTC,CASSQDTGGASFGYTF
.,.,TRBV7-8,13,TRBJ1-6,TGTGCCAGCAGCTGGACGGATAATTCACCCCTCCACTTT,CASSWTDNSPLHF
.,.,TRBV28,15,TRBJ1-2,TGTGCCAGCAGTTTATCCCGCGGACAGCGGAATGGCTACACCTTC,CASSLSRGQRNGYTF
.,TRBD1,TRBV29-1,13,TRBJ2-7,TGCAGCGCCGGTACGACAGGGCTGGGCGAGCAGTACTTC,CSAGTTGLGEQYF
.,.,TRBV4-1,14,TRBJ1-2,TGCGCCAGCAGCCAAGACCAGCTTAACTATGGCTACACCTTC,CASSQDQLNYGYTF
.,TRBD2,TRBV30,12,TRBJ2-3,TGTGCCTGGACTAGCGGGACAGATACGCAGTATTTT,CAWTSGTDTQYF
.,.,TRBV11-2,14,TRBJ2-1,TGTGCCAGCAGCTTAGTGGTCATAGGGGATGAGCAGTTCTTC,CASSLVVIGDEQFF
few,.,TRBV7-8,12,TRBJ2-7,TGTGCCAGCAGCCTTACCTCCTACGAGCAGTACTTC,CASSLTSYEQYF
.,.,TRBV7-9,14,TRBJ1-1,TGTGCCAGCAGCTTAAGCGTATGGGGACATGAAGCTTTCTTT,CASSLSVWGHEAFF
.,.,TRBV10-2,12,TRBJ1-4,TGCGCCAGCAGTGACCTTCATGAAAAACTGTTTTTT,CASSDLHEKLFF